This record concerns one T cell receptor beta chain sequence. What it binds is unknown. This specimen belongs to a study of T cell responses to AZD1222 COVID-19 vaccine. CDR1 and CDR2 from the germline V gene are MDHEN and SYDVKM. The CDR3 sequence is 15 residues long. The V gene end was trimmed by 5 bases and the J gene end by 1 base; junction bases not matched to a gene: 3. Regarding the study as a whole: Vaccine-related CD4 TCRs covered spike, predominating at 160-218 and 743-854.

Libraries were prepared by immunoSEQ multiplex PCR; TCRdb keeps only in-frame clonotypes and omits some of them. The sample carries 120,000 to 150,000 clones, more than 80% recorded once. The sequenced sample was peripheral blood, obtained on day 0 of AZD1222 vaccination. The receptor comes from an adult in good health. The genes are TRBV28 and TRBJ2-1, with TRBD2 matching over 9 bases. As DNA, the CDR3 is TGTGCCAGCAGTGGGACTAGCCCATCCTACAATGAGCAGTTCTTC. It encodes CASSGTSPSYNEQFF.